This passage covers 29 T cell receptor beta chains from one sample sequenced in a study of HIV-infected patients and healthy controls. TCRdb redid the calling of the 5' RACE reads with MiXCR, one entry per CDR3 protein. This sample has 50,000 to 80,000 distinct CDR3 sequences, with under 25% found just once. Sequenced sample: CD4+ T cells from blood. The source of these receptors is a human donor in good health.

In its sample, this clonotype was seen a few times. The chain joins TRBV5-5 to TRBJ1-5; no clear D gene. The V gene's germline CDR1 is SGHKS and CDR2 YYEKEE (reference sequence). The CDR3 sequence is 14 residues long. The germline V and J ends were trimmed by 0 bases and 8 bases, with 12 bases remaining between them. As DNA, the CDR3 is TGTGCCAGCAGCTTGGACCCAGGCGCTGAGCCCCAGCATTTT. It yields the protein CASSLDPGAEPQHF.

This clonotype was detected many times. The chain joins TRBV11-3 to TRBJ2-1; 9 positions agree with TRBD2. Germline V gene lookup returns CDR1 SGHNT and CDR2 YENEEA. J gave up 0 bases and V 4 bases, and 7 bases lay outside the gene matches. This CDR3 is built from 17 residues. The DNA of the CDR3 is TGTGCCAGCAGCTCGGGACTAGCACCGATCTCCTACAATGAGCAGTTCTTC. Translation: CASSSGLAPISYNEQFF.

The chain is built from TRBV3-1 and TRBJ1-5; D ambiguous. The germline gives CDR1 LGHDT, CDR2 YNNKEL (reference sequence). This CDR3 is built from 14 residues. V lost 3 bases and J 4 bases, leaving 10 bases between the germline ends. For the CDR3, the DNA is TGTGCCAGCAGCCAGGGGAACAATAATCAGCCCCAGCATTTT. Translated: CASSQGNNNQPQHF.

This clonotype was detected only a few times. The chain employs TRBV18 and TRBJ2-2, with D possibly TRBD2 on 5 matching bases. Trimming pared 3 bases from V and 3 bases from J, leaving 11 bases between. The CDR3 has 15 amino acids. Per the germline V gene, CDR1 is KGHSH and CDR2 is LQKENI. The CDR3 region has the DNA TGTGCCAGCTCACCCCAACCGAGGGACACCGGGGAGCTGTTTTTT. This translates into CASSPQPRDTGELFF.

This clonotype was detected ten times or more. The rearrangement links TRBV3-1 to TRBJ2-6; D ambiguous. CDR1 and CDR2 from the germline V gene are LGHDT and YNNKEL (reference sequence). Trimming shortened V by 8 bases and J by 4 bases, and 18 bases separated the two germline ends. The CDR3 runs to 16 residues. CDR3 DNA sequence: TGTGCCAGCCGACCCTTCGGGCACTCAGGGGCCAACGTCCTGACTTTC. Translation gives CASRPFGHSGANVLTF.

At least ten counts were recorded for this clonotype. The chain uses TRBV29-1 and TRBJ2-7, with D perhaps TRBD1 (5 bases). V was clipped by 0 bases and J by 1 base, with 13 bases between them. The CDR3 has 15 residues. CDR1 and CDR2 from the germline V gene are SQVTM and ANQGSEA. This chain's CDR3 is CSVEDQYQGSYEQYF. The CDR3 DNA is TGCAGCGTTGAAGATCAGTACCAGGGATCCTACGAGCAGTACTTC.

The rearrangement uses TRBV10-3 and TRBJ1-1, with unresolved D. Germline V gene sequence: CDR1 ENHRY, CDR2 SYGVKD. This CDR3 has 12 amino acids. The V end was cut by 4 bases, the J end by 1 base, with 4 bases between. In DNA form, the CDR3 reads TGTGCCATCAGTGTACGGAACACTGAAGCTTTCTTT. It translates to CAISVRNTEAFF.

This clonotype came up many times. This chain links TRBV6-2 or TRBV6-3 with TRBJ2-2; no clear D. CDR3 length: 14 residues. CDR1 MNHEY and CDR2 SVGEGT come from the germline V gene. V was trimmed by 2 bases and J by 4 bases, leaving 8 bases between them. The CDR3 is CASSYAEITGELFF. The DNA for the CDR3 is TGTGCCAGCAGTTACGCGGAGATCACCGGGGAGCTGTTTTTT.

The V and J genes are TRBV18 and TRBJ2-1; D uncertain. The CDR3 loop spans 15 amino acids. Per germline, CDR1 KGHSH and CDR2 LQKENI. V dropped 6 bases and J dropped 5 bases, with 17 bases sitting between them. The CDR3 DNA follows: TGTGCCAGCTCCCCCTATTCTCTGGGCAACAATGAGCAGTTCTTC. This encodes CASSPYSLGNNEQFF.

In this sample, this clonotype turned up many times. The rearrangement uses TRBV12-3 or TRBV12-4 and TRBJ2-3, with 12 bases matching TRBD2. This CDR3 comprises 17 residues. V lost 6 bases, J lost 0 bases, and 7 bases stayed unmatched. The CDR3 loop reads CASSARLAGASTDTQYF. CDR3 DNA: TGTGCCAGCAGCGCCCGACTAGCGGGGGCTAGCACAGATACGCAGTATTTT.

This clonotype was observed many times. The CDR3 sequence is CASRVIQPQHF. CDR3 DNA sequence: TGTGCCAGTAGAGTTATTCAGCCCCAGCATTTT. This chain uses TRBV19 with TRBJ1-5; D remains unclear. There are 11 residues in the CDR3. Trimming left V 6 bases short and J 6 bases short, with 6 bases between. Germline assignment: CDR1 LNHDA and CDR2 SQIVND (reference sequence).

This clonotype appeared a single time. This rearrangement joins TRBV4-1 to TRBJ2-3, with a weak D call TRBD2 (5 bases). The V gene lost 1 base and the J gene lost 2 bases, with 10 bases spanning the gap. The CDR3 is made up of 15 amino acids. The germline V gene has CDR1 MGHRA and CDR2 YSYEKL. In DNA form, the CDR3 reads TGCGCCAGCAGCCAAGTTAGAGGACTCACAGATACGCAGTATTTT. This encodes CASSQVRGLTDTQYF.

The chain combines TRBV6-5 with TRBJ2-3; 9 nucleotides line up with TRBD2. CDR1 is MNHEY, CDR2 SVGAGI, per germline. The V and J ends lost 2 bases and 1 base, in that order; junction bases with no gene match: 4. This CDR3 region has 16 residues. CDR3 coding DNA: TGTGCCAGCAGTTACCCTAGCGGGATGGGCACAGATACGCAGTATTTT. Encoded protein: CASSYPSGMGTDTQYF.

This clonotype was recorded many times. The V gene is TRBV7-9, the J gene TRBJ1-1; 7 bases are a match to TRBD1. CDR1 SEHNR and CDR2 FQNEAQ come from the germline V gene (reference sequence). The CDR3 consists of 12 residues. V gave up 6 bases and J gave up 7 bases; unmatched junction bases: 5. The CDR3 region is CASRSQGGEAFF. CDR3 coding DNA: TGTGCCAGCAGATCTCAGGGGGGTGAAGCTTTCTTT. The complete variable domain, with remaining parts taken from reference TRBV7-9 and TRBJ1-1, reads DTGVSQNPRHKITKRGQNVTFRCDPISEHNRLYWYRQTLGQGPEFLTYFQNEAQLEKSRLLSDRFSAERPKGSFSTLEIQRTEQGDSAMYLCASRSQGGEAFFGQGTRLTVV.

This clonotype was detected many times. This CDR3 reads CASEKGENTEAFF. In DNA form, the CDR3 reads TGTGCCAGCGAGAAAGGTGAGAACACTGAAGCTTTCTTT. The V and J genes are TRBV12-3 or TRBV12-4 and TRBJ1-1; unclear D gene. Trimming left V 8 bases short and J 1 base short, with 11 bases between. The CDR3 totals 13 residues.

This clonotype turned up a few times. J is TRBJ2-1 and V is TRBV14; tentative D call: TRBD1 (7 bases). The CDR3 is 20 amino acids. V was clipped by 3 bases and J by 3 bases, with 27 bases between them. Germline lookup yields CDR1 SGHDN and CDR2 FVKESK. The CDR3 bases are TGTGCCAGCAGCCACCCACCGGCAGGAGGGGGCCGCCTCTTCTACAATGAGCAGTTCTTC. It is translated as CASSHPPAGGGRLFYNEQFF.

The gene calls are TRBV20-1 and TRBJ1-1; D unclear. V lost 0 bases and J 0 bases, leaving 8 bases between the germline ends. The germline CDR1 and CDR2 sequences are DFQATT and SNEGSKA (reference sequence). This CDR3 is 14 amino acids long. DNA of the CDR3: TGCAGTGCTAGAGATCCGATGGTGAACACTGAAGCTTTCTTT. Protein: CSARDPMVNTEAFF.

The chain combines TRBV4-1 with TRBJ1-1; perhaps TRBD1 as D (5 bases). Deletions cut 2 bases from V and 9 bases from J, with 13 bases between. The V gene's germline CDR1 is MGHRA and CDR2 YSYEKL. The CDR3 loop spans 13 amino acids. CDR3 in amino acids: CASSQFTGTKAFF. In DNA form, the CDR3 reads TGCGCCAGCAGCCAATTCACCGGGACGAAAGCTTTCTTT.

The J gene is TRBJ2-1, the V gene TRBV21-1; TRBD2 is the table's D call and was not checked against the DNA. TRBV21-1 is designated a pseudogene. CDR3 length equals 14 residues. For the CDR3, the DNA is TGTGCCAGCAGCGGGAGACCCAATTACAATGAGCAGTTCTTC. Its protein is CASSGRPNYNEQFF.

DNA for the CDR3: TGTGCCAGCAGCGTAGGGGATAGCGTGGCTACGCAGTATTTT. Translated, it gives CASSVGDSVATQYF. V and J are TRBV9 and TRBJ2-3, with D possibly matching TRBD2 (5 bases). The CDR3 length is 14 residues. V lost 0 bases, J lost 8 bases, and 13 bases lay in between. The germline CDR1 and CDR2 sequences are SGDLS and YYNGEE.

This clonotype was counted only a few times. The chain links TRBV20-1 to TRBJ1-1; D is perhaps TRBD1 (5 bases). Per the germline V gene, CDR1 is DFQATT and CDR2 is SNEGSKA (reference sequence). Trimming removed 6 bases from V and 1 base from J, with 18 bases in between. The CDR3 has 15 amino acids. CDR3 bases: TGCAGTGCCCTAAAGGGGCCCAGCTCGAACACTGAAGCTTTCTTT. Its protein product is CSALKGPSSNTEAFF.

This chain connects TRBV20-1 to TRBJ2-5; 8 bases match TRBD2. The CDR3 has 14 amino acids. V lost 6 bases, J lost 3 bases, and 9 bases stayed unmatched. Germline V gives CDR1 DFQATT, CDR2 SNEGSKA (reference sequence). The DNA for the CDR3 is TGCAGTGCCGGGTACGGGAGGGGCAAAGAGACCCAGTACTTC. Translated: CSAGYGRGKETQYF.

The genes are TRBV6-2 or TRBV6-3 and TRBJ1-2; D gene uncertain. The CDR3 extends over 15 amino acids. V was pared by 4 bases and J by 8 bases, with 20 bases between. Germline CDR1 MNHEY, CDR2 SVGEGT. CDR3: CASSSLRRAVKGYTF. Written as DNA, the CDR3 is TGTGCCAGCAGTTCCCTTCGGAGGGCTGTAAAAGGCTACACCTTC.

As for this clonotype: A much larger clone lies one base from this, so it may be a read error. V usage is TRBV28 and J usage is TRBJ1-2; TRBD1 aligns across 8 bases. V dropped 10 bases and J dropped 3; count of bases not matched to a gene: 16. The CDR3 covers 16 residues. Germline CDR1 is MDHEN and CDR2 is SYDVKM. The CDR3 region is CATRRGIAGGYYGYTF. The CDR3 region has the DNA TGTGCCACCAGACGGGGTATTGCAGGGGGCTACTATGGCTACACCTTC.

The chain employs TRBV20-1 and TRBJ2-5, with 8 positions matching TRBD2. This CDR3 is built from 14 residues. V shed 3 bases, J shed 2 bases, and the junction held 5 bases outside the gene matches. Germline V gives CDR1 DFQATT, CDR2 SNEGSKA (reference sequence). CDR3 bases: TGCAGTGCTAGCGGGGGGGCCGGACAAGAGACCCAGTACTTC. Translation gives CSASGGAGQETQYF.

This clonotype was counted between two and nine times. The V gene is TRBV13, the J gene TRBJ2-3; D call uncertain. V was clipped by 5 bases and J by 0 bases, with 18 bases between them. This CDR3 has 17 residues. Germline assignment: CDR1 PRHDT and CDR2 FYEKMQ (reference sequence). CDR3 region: CASSRTLFDLSTDTQYF. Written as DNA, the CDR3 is TGTGCCAGCAGCCGAACCCTTTTTGACCTTAGCACAGATACGCAGTATTTT.

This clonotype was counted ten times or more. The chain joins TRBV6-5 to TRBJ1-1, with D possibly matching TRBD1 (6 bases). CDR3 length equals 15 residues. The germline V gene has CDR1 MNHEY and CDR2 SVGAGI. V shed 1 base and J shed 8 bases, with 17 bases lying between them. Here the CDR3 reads CASSYYEAPGEEAFF. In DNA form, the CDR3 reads TGTGCCAGCAGTTACTACGAGGCACCAGGGGAGGAAGCTTTCTTT.

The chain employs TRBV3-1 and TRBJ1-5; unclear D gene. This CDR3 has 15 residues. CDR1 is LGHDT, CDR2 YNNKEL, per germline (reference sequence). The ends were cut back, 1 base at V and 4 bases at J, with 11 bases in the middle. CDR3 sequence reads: CASSQGPFDNQPQHF. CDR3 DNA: TGTGCCAGCAGCCAAGGCCCATTTGATAATCAGCCCCAGCATTTT.

The CDR3 region has the DNA TGTGCCAGTAGTATTAATAGGGCTCAGCCCCAGCATTTT. Amino acids: CASSINRAQPQHF. The chain carries TRBV19 and TRBJ1-5; no clear D. The CDR3 is 13 amino acids. The ends were cut back, 3 bases at V and 6 bases at J, with 9 bases in the middle. Germline V gives CDR1 LNHDA, CDR2 SQIVND (reference sequence).